Below are 23 T cell receptor beta chains sequenced from a single sample in a study of spatial heterogeneity in lung cancer. Via MiXCR, TCRdb re-called the 5' RACE reads, giving one row per CDR3 protein. The top ten hold around 6.9% of the sample, which has approximately 11,000 distinct CDR3 sequences, around 3.9% seen once. The time point was: sample taken at primary tumor resection. The study sequenced unsorted whole RNA from tumor, nontumor lung or frozen PBMC. The sequences come from normal lung tissue next to the tumor, collected at surgery. The origin of the receptors is a male donor with early-stage non-small cell lung cancer.

This clonotype was seen many times. Since it is a stray read in a library aimed at alpha chains, this beta chain has a size that is not meaningful. CDR3 bases: TGCAGCGTAAAGACAGGGTACCAAGAGACCCAGTACTTC. This gives the protein CSVKTGYQETQYF. The chain uses TRBV29-1 and TRBJ2-5; TRBD1 aligns across 7 bases. Germline values: CDR1 SQVTM, CDR2 ANQGSEA. J was trimmed by 0 bases and V by 6 bases; bases with no gene match: 4. The CDR3 is 13 residues long.

This clonotype was found many times. This beta chain slipped into a library made for alpha chains as a stray read, so its size is not meaningful. The V gene is TRBV7-2, the J gene TRBJ2-1; D gene unclear. V shed 5 bases and J shed 8 bases, with 16 bases lying between them. The CDR3 extends over 14 amino acids. From germline, CDR1 is SGHTA and CDR2 FQGNSA. The CDR3 loop reads CASSPEKLADEQFF. The CDR3 DNA is TGTGCCAGCAGCCCCGAGAAGTTAGCAGATGAGCAGTTCTTC.

This clonotype is judged medium-sized. The library was prepared for alpha chains; this beta chain is a stray read, so its frequency means little. The chain employs TRBV20-1 and TRBJ1-5; TRBD1 might be the D (6 bases). This CDR3 is built from 13 residues. In germline, CDR1 is DFQATT, CDR2 SNEGSKA (reference sequence). The germline V and J ends were trimmed by 5 bases and 7 bases, with 15 bases remaining between them. CDR3 in DNA: TGCAGTGCTCGTACAGGGCGCGACCAGCCCCAGCATTTT. This translates into CSARTGRDQPQHF.

This clonotype was counted ten times or more. This beta chain is a stray read from a library made for alpha chains; its abundance is not meaningful. The genes are TRBV29-1 and TRBJ2-5, with 7 positions matching TRBD1. This CDR3 comprises 15 residues. Germline V gene lookup returns CDR1 SQVTM and CDR2 ANQGSEA. The junction had 12 bases not matched to a gene; V was cut back by 4 bases and J by 4 bases. The CDR3 DNA follows: TGCAGCGTTGGGCCCCAAACAGGGGCGCGAGAGACCCAGTACTTC. Its protein is CSVGPQTGARETQYF.

This clonotype came up many times. Because the library targeted alpha chains, this beta chain is an off-target read whose size means little. The rearrangement joins TRBV29-1 to TRBJ2-5; D is undetermined. CDR3 size: 14 residues. Germline V lookup: CDR1 SQVTM, CDR2 ANQGSEA. Trimming stripped 7 bases from V and 1 base from J, with 16 bases between. CDR3 DNA: TGCAGCGGGGTAGACGTACTATTCCAAGAGACCCAGTACTTC. Protein product: CSGVDVLFQETQYF.

This clonotype appeared many times. This beta chain appears as a stray read in a library generated for alpha chains; its size is not informative. The gene calls are TRBV7-6 and TRBJ2-5, with D perhaps TRBD2 (6 bases). The V gene's germline CDR1 is SGHVS and CDR2 FNYEAQ. The CDR3 has 14 residues. V lost 1 base to trimming and J lost 5 bases, with 11 bases between them. CDR3 coding DNA: TGTGCCAGCAGCTTAGATAGCGGAGGGGAGACCCAGTACTTC. Translating gives CASSLDSGGETQYF. Together with reference TRBV7-6 and TRBJ2-5, the CDR3 gives the full variable domain: GAGVSQSPRYKVTKRGQDVALRCDPISGHVSLYWYRQALGQGPEFLTYFNYEAQQDKSGLPNDRFSAERPEGSISTLTIQRTEQRDSAMYRCASSLDSGGETQYFGPGTRLLVL.

This clonotype was counted only a few times. Since it is a stray read in a library aimed at alpha chains, this beta chain has a size that is not meaningful. The chain couples TRBV6-2 or TRBV6-3 to TRBJ1-5, with D unclear. CDR3 length: 13 amino acids. V was pared by 3 bases and J by 7 bases, with 10 bases between. Germline CDR1 reads MNHEY; CDR2 reads SVGEGT. DNA for the CDR3: TGTGCCAGCAGTTATAATGGGGTGCAGCCCCAGCATTTT. This sequence encodes CASSYNGVQPQHF.

The sample holds many counts of this clonotype. This beta chain came through as a stray read in a library set up for alpha chains, and its size says little. The genes are TRBV7-2 and TRBJ2-7; D ambiguous. Germline CDR1 and CDR2: SGHTA and FQGNSA. This CDR3 comprises 14 residues. Trimming took off 2 bases at V and 7 bases at J, with 15 bases between the two ends. CDR3 sequence (DNA): TGTGCCAGCAGCTTATCCCGTGAGCAAGGAGAGCAGTACTTC. Protein product: CASSLSREQGEQYF.

This clonotype was recorded many times. This beta chain turned up in a library designed for alpha chains; as an off-target read, its abundance says little. V gene TRBV5-6 combines with J gene TRBJ2-4; the D is unclear. CDR3 length equals 14 residues. CDR1 is SGHDT and CDR2 is YYEEEE in the germline V gene. V was cut by 2 bases and J by 6 bases, with 12 bases left in between. CDR3 protein: CASSFGPGVNIQYF. The CDR3 coding sequence is TGTGCCAGCAGCTTCGGTCCCGGCGTAAACATTCAGTACTTC.

This clonotype was found many times. This beta chain is an unintended read in a library built for alpha chains; its size means little. The V call is TRBV7-9, the J call TRBJ2-7; D gene unclear. Trimming stripped 5 bases from V and 4 bases from J, with 6 bases between. CDR1 is SEHNR and CDR2 is FQNEAQ in the germline V gene (reference sequence). The length of the CDR3 is 11 residues. Written as DNA, the CDR3 is TGTGCCAGCAGCACCTATTACGAGCAGTACTTC. Its protein product is CASSTYYEQYF.

This clonotype was recorded at least ten times. Because this beta chain is a stray read in a library intended to capture alpha chains, its abundance should not be given much weight. This chain links TRBV5-1 with TRBJ2-3, with D unresolved. The CDR3 spans 13 residues. In germline, CDR1 is SGHRS, CDR2 YFSETQ. Deletions cut 5 bases from V and 1 base from J, with 8 bases between. The CDR3 DNA reads as TGCGCCAGCAGGTCAAGCGGCACAGATACGCAGTATTTT. Translation gives CASRSSGTDTQYF.

In this sample, this clonotype turned up many times. This beta chain turned up in a library designed for alpha chains; as an off-target read, its abundance says little. V usage is TRBV28 and J usage is TRBJ2-7; D remains ambiguous. Germline CDR1 is MDHEN and CDR2 is SYDVKM. The V end was cut by 6 bases, the J end by 7 bases, with 13 bases between. CDR3 size: 12 residues. The CDR3 sequence: CASRTRVWEQYF. The CDR3 DNA is TGTGCCAGCAGGACCAGAGTCTGGGAGCAGTACTTC.

Many counts were recorded for this clonotype. The library was designed around alpha chains, so this beta chain is a stray read whose abundance carries little weight. The rearrangement links TRBV28 to TRBJ2-1; 14 positions match TRBD2. V lost 2 bases to trimming and J lost 0 bases; unmatched junction nucleotides: 6. The CDR3 consists of 19 residues. Germline lookup yields CDR1 MDHEN and CDR2 SYDVKM. DNA for the CDR3: TGTGCCAGCAGTTTAGGGACTAGCGGGGGTCCCAGCTCCTACAATGAGCAGTTCTTC. Protein sequence: CASSLGTSGGPSSYNEQFF.

This clonotype was counted ten times or more. The library was prepared for alpha chains; this beta chain is a stray read, so its frequency means little. V usage is TRBV5-5 and J usage is TRBJ2-2, with 8 bases identical to TRBD2. Germline loops: CDR1 SGHKS, CDR2 YYEKEE (reference sequence). After removal of 2 bases from V and 7 bases from J, the junction contained 1 base not matched to a gene. There are 13 residues in the CDR3. CDR3 amino acids: CASSFSGVGELFF. CDR3 nucleotide sequence: TGTGCCAGCAGCTTTAGCGGGGTCGGGGAGCTGTTTTTT.

This clonotype rates as medium-sized. This beta chain is off target for a library built for alpha chains, so its abundance means little. This chain joins TRBV29-1 and TRBJ1-1; D remains unclear. The CDR3 extends over 13 amino acids. Germline CDR1 and CDR2: SQVTM and ANQGSEA. Deletions cut 5 bases from V and 3 bases from J, with 13 bases between. The CDR3 is CSVCIDWDTEAFF. CDR3 in DNA: TGCAGCGTTTGTATTGACTGGGACACTGAAGCTTTCTTT.

This clonotype was found many times. The size of this beta chain means little, since it is a stray read in a library made for alpha chains. The V gene is TRBV20-1, the J gene TRBJ1-4; D perhaps matches TRBD1 (5 bases). From germline, CDR1 is DFQATT and CDR2 SNEGSKA (reference sequence). V was pared by 2 bases and J by 8 bases, with 12 bases between. The CDR3 covers 13 residues. The CDR3 sequence: CSARTPGPEKLFF. The CDR3 DNA follows: TGCAGTGCTAGAACACCAGGGCCAGAAAAACTGTTTTTT.

The sample holds many counts of this clonotype. This beta chain appears as a stray read in a library generated for alpha chains; its size is not informative. The chain employs TRBV7-2 and TRBJ1-5, with 7 bases lining up with TRBD1. The germline V gene encodes CDR1 SGHTA and CDR2 FQGNSA. Trimming took 2 bases from V and 4 from J; bases not matched to a gene: 2. The CDR3 extends over 14 amino acids. Written as DNA, the CDR3 is TGTGCCAGCAGCTTACAACAGGGGAATCAGCCCCAGCATTTT. Translating gives CASSLQQGNQPQHF.

On this clonotype: As an off-target read in a library built for alpha chains, this beta chain has a frequency of little significance. The J gene is TRBJ2-5, the V gene TRBV7-9; 10 bases are shared with TRBD2. V lost 5 bases, J lost 6 bases, and 12 bases stayed unmatched. The CDR3 length is 16 residues. CDR1 is SEHNR and CDR2 is FQNEAQ in the germline V gene (reference sequence). The CDR3 DNA is TGTGCCAGCAGCCACCCTAAGCGGGGGGGCACCCAGACCCAGTACTTC. It specifies CASSHPKRGGTQTQYF.

Note on this clonotype: This beta chain is a stray read from a library made for alpha chains; its abundance is not meaningful. This chain joins TRBV15 and TRBJ2-2, with a possible D match to TRBD1 (6 bases). The germline gives CDR1 LNHNV, CDR2 YYDKDF (reference sequence). The CDR3 has 15 residues. The V end lost 3 bases, the J end lost 6 bases, and 14 bases lay between the germline ends. The DNA for the CDR3 is TGTGCCACCAGCAGTGCCGGGACATTCGCCGGGGAGCTGTTTTTT. Its protein product is CATSSAGTFAGELFF.

This clonotype was detected ten times or more. Within a library made for alpha chains, this beta chain is off target, and its count is uninformative. The rearrangement links TRBV5-8 to TRBJ2-3, with D unresolved. V was shortened by 2 bases and J by 3 bases, with 10 bases between the two germline ends. CDR1 is SGHTS and CDR2 is YDEGEE in the germline V gene. The CDR3 has 14 amino acids. CDR3 DNA sequence: TGTGCCAGCAGCTTTAATCCGTCGACAGATACGCAGTATTTT. It specifies CASSFNPSTDTQYF. The variable domain in full, completed from reference TRBV5-8 and TRBJ2-3, reads EAGVTQSPTHLIKTRGQQATLRCSPISGHTSVYWYQQALGLGLQFLLWYDEGEERNRGNFPPRFSGRQFPNYSSELNVNALELEDSALYLCASSFNPSTDTQYFGPGTRLTVL.

This clonotype was seen at least ten times. The size of this beta chain means little, since it is a stray read in a library made for alpha chains. The chain carries TRBV3-1 and TRBJ1-1; D gene ambiguous. The length of the CDR3 is 12 residues. Per the germline V gene, CDR1 is LGHDT and CDR2 is YNNKEL (reference sequence). V was clipped by 8 bases and J by 2 bases, with 9 bases between them. CDR3 amino acids: CASRRRNTEAFF. The CDR3 DNA sequence: TGTGCCAGCCGCCGCAGAAACACTGAAGCTTTCTTT.

This clonotype was seen ten or more times. Found in a library prepared for alpha chains, this beta chain is an off-target read, and its abundance has little meaning. The J gene is TRBJ1-3, the V gene TRBV6-5; D may be TRBD1 (5 bases). The CDR3 contains 15 residues. Germline V gene data show CDR1 as MNHEY and CDR2 as SVGAGI. Trimming shortened V by 7 bases and J by 4 bases, and 17 bases separated the two germline ends. CDR3 in amino acids: CASTAMEGRGNTIYF. The CDR3 nucleotides are TGTGCCAGCACCGCCATGGAGGGGCGAGGAAACACCATATATTTT.

This clonotype was detected many times. This beta chain slipped into a library made for alpha chains as a stray read, so its size is not meaningful. The chain couples TRBV2 to TRBJ2-1; D is unclear. The CDR3 sequence is 12 residues long. V lost 1 base to trimming and J lost 8 bases, with 6 bases between them. CDR1 is SNHLY, CDR2 FYNNEI, per germline. The CDR3 nucleotides are TGTGCCAGCAGTGAAGAACTTGATGAGCAGTTCTTC. It is translated as CASSEELDEQFF.